This T cell receptor (beta chain) originates from a study of T-cell memory formation after mild COVID-19. The J segment lost 4 bases and the V segment lost 1 base, leaving 7 bases of the junction unmatched. CDR1 is SGHTA, CDR2 FQGNSA, per germline. The CDR3 length is 15 residues. Via MiXCR, TCRdb re-called the 5' RACE reads, giving one row per CDR3 protein. The sample yields around 110,000 distinct CDR3 sequences, around 12% seen once. In this sample, this clonotype turned up a few times. This chain connects TRBV7-2 to TRBJ2-7; TRBD1 aligns across 7 bases. The sample consisted of PBMCs or a T cell subset sorted from them (not recorded which). The sequence was collected from an adult woman who had mild COVID-19 (a few samples of this study predate the infection). Cell type and time point are not known. The CDR3 reads CASSLGGGAGYEQYF. CDR3 coding DNA: TGTGCCAGCAGCTTAGGAGGGGGCGCCGGTTACGAGCAGTACTTC.